Listed below are T cell receptor beta chains from one sample, sequenced in a study of cytomegalovirus exposure and HLA in healthy donors. Profiling relied on immunoSEQ multiplex PCR, and the TCRdb table lists in-frame clones only, not all of them. This sample carries over 80,000 clones, 70% to 85% of them seen once, and the ten largest clones take about 3.8%. Sample: PBMCs. These receptors all stem from a man between 45 and 60 years old in good health and CMV-seronegative. The CDR3 runs from the conserved cysteine through the conserved F or W.

cdr3_aa v_call
CASSVIQGTGELFF TRBV9
CAISAPSSLLLRGGQGGNTIYF TRBV10-3
CSEGGANGYTF TRBV29-1
CASSQGTSGRASYNEQFF TRBV10-1
CASSEMQGVYGYTF TRBV6-1
CASRGTSGSPDTQYF TRBV6-6
CASSVHPGVSYEQYF TRBV21-1
CASRPNRGGAKNIQYF TRBV13
CASSAVEDHLAKNIQYF TRBV21-1
CASSRGTPYNEQFF TRBV27
CASISILAGEDRFF TRBV6-1
CASSPTPQGVNTEAFF TRBV9
CASSQAQQSNQPQHF TRBV4-2
CASSYLGTGVEETQYF TRBV6-5
CASSSPKLAGGIGELFF TRBV5-1
CASITDRGLGEAFF TRBV2
CASSAGQGPYNEQFF TRBV25-1
CASSLVVSNYGYTF TRBV28
CASSSTGDTQYF TRBV11-1
CASSDEGAYNEQFF TRBV2
CASSPPGQGREYEQYF TRBV9
CASSTGGSPQHF TRBV28
CASSFLAGGRTDTQYF TRBV7-2
CASSVALGQPQHF TRBV9
CASSHSGSSYEQYF TRBV4-3
CASSEMGGSGYTF TRBV6-1
CAWSVSGTYSNQPQHF TRBV30
CASSKMERTDTQYF TRBV21-1
CASRNRDRGEETQYF TRBV5-1
CASTRGQGPYNEQFF TRBV19
CSVEAQGSSYEQYF TRBV29-1